The T cell receptor beta chain described here comes from a study of sequential checkpoint blockade in melanoma. Overall study: First-line arms were nivolumab then ipilimumab, or the reverse, randomized 1:1.

The length of the CDR3 is 15 residues. Losses at the gene ends were 4 bases for V and 11 bases for J; bases not matched to a gene: 8. From germline, CDR1 is SEHNR and CDR2 FQNEAQ (reference sequence). Sequencing used immunoSEQ multiplex PCR; TCRdb keeps in-frame clones, though not all of them. The sample records some 17,000 clones, roughly 72% being singletons. As for treatment: randomized to nivolumab then ipilimumab (arm A) or the reverse (arm B). DNA-damaging chemotherapy had not been given to any patient beforehand. PBMC sorting kept live CD3+CD8+ cells without CD19 or CD56. The sequencing here drew on CD8+ T cells sorted from blood (inferred from file names), taken from a patient given nivolumab and ipilimumab in sequence. The chain employs TRBV7-9 and TRBJ1-6; 10 bases match TRBD1. The source of this sequence is a human donor with melanoma. The CDR3 sequence: CASSSSRTGGAPLHF. Written as DNA, the CDR3 is TGTGCCAGCAGCTCCAGTCGGACAGGGGGGGCACCCCTCCACTTT.